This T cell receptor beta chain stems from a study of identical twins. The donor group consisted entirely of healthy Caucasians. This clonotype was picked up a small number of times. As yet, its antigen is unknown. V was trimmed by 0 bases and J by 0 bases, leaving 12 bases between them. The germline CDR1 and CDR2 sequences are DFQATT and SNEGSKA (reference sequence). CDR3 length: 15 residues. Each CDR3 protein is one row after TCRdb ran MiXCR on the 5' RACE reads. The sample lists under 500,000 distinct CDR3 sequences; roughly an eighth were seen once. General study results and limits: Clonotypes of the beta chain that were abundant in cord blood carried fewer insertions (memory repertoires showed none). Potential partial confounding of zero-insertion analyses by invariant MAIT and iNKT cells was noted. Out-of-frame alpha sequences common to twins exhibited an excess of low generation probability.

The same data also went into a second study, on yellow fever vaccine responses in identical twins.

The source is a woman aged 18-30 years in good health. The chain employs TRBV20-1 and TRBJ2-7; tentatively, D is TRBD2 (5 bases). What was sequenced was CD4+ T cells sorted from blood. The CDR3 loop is CSARDRPGSSYEQYF. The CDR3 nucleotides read TGCAGTGCTAGAGATCGGCCGGGAAGCTCCTACGAGCAGTACTTC.